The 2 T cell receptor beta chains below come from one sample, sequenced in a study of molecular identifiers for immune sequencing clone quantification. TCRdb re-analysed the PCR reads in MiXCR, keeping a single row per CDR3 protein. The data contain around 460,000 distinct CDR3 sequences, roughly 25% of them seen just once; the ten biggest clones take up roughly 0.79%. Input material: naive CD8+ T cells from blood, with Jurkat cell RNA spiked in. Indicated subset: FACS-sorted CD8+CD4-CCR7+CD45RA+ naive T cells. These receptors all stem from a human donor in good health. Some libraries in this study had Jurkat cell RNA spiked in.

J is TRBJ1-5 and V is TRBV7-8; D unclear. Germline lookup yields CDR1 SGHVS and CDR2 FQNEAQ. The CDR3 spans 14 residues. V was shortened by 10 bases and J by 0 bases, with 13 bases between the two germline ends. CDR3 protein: CANRLGPSNQPQHF. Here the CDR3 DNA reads TGTGCCAATCGACTAGGCCCTAGCAATCAGCCCCAGCATTTT.

CDR3 coding DNA: TGCGCCAGCAGCCAAGAATCAAGCGAGCAAGAGACCCAGTACTTC. This translates into CASSQESSEQETQYF. The rearrangement joins TRBV4-1 to TRBJ2-5; no clear D gene. CDR3 length equals 15 residues. From germline, CDR1 is MGHRA and CDR2 YSYEKL. Trimming pared 0 bases from V and 2 bases from J, leaving 10 bases between.